This TCR beta chain was recovered during a study of lymphopenia after photon versus proton radiotherapy. Study findings and constraints: A bigger post-nadir fall in TCR diversity correlated inversely with survival time in deceased patients. Post-nadir diversity loss with photons came from oligoclonal expansion, particularly CD8+ Temra cells. Survival link was tested only in deceased patients; proton benefit remains a possibility. Photon-treated patients lost naive T cells and TCR diversity; proton-treated stayed stable.

Assay used: immunoSEQ multiplex PCR; TCRdb lists only in-frame clones, some missing. The sample contains tens of thousands of clones, about 91% of which appear only once. The germline CDR1 and CDR2 sequences are MNHEY and SMNVEV (reference sequence). V lost 3 bases to trimming and J lost 4 bases, with 13 bases between them. The CDR3 extends over 14 amino acids. As concerns this clone: Its antigen is still unknown.

The sample was peripheral blood, taken from a patient treated with proton-based radiotherapy. The clonotype comes from a woman between 55 and 75 years old with cholangiocarcinoma. Some clones in this sample may be carry-over from other donors' samples. This rearrangement joins TRBV27 to TRBJ2-7; no reliable D call. This CDR3 reads CASSFRHRSYEQYF. The CDR3 DNA reads TGTGCCAGCAGTTTTAGACACCGTAGTTACGAGCAGTACTTC.